The subject of this entry is one TCR beta chain. These data come from a study of stem cell transplantation in POMP-related autoinflammatory disease. Across the whole study: Before transplant, CD4+ T cells skewed naive and CD8+ proportions were low.

Prominent immunodeficiency with autoinflammation defined PRAID. CDR3 size: 15 residues. Between the trimmed V and J ends, which lost 5 bases and 1 base, there was a span of 16 bases. In germline, CDR1 is SGHRS, CDR2 YFSETQ. TCRdb keeps only in-frame clones here, not all; method: immunoSEQ multiplex PCR. This table has more than 25,000 clones, 70% to 90% appearing once. The chain employs TRBV5-1 and TRBJ2-7; D may correspond to TRBD1 or TRBD2 (5 bases each). The sequence was obtained from a human donor with POMP-related autoinflammation and immune dysregulation (PRAID). Here the sequenced sample was CD4+ T cells from PBMCs, taken before stem cell transplantation. This CDR3 is CASSPPGRYSYEQYF. The CDR3 nucleotides are TGCGCCAGCAGTCCTCCGGGACGGTATTCCTACGAGCAGTACTTC.